The clone carrying this T cell receptor (beta chain) was detected only a few times. What it binds is not known. The CDR3 is made up of 15 amino acids. Trimming shortened V by 0 bases and J by 4 bases, and 12 bases separated the two germline ends. Germline CDR1 reads LGHNA; CDR2 reads YNFKEQ. CMV status came from CD4+ IFNgamma after overnight CMV lysate stimulation. The beta constant-region primer was an equimolar mix of two oligonucleotides covering TRBC1 and TRBC2. TCRdb independently ran MiXCR on the UMI-ligation and nested PCR reads; one entry per CDR3 protein. The table records approximately 140,000 distinct CDR3 sequences, about a sixth of them present only once. These data are taken from a study of naive and memory T cell subsets. General study results and limits: Over 90% of naive TCR sequences appeared only once after error correction, unlike memory subsets.

The rearrangement uses TRBV4-2 and TRBJ1-1; D not resolved. Material: naive CD4+ T cells from blood. The sequence came from a human donor in good health. CDR3 sequence reads: CASSQDTSSATEAFF. The CDR3 bases are TGTGCCAGCAGCCAAGACACCAGTTCGGCCACTGAAGCTTTCTTT.